This paragraph reports one TCR beta chain. The target antigen is unknown. The sample originates from a study of beta chain features in type 1 diabetes. Every isolated RNA sample was fully reverse transcribed, so sequencing captured expressed TCRB transcripts. TCRdb keeps only in-frame clones here, not all; method: immunoSEQ multiplex PCR. The profile covers about 710,000 clones, with over 11% appearing a single time and around 0.04% taken by the ten largest. General observations from the study: Shortening of TCRB CDR3s, moderate but significant, appeared in all four CD4+ subsets of Type 1 diabetes patients.

V was shortened by 1 base and J by 6 bases, with 13 bases between the two germline ends. This CDR3 contains 14 residues. The germline gives CDR1 SGHRS, CDR2 YFSETQ. Purity above 95% was achieved in all sorted populations. The clonotype was recovered from a man between 18 and 29 years old with type 1 diabetes. This sequence joins TRBV5-1 and TRBJ1-1, with D unclear. Sequenced input: naive CD4+ T cells from blood. The CDR3 nucleotides read TGCGCCAGCAGCTTGCCCGGAGTAGAGGCTGAAGCTTTCTTT. This sequence encodes CASSLPGVEAEAFF.